Below, one T cell receptor (beta chain) is given with its context. Its antigen is unknown. The data derive from a study of regulatory T cells in long-lasting Graves disease. Turning to the study itself: Antithyroid drug intake by newly diagnosed Graves' patients had lasted under 3 months.

To make TCR beta libraries, researchers used iRepertoire HTBI primers and Arm-PCR of CDR3 regions. TCRdb reprocessed the multiplex PCR reads via MiXCR and lists one record per CDR3 protein. Here the sample spans around 500,000 distinct CDR3 sequences, 15% to 20% being singletons. Study observations and caveats: Sample size was small, which may have lowered accuracy.

As for time point: newly diagnosed GD, antithyroid drugs for less than 3 months. PBMC RNA was the source of the TCR library. The sample also formed part of further work on T cells in Graves' hyperthyroidism and ophthalmopathy.

The sample here was peripheral blood mononuclear cells (PBMCs), taken at new diagnosis, from a patient treated with antithyroid drugs. The TCR originated in a woman aged 35-65 years with Graves disease.

The CDR3 bases are TGTGCCAGCAGTTACGGAGGACAGGGATCTGAAGCTTTCTTT. Its translation is CASSYGGQGSEAFF. The chain has TRBV6-2 or TRBV6-3 and TRBJ1-1, with 8 bases matching TRBD1. Germline V gene sequence: CDR1 MNHEY, CDR2 SVGEGT. The CDR3 is made up of 14 amino acids. Unmatched junction bases numbered 5, after V lost 2 bases and J lost 6 bases.